The 7 T cell receptor beta chains reported below all come from one sample, sequenced in a study of post-analysis software for immune sequencing data. General study results and limits: TRBV5-6, TRBV5-1 and TRBV20-1 were among roughly five TRBV segments more frequent in patients than controls.

Their antigen targets remain unknown. The TCR beta cDNA libraries contained unique molecular identifiers. MiXCR, applied by TCRdb to the PCR reads, yields one record per CDR3 protein. Of about 810,000 distinct CDR3 sequences listed, around 53% are singletons. Sequencing was carried out using blood. These receptors originate from a girl between 5 and 17 years old with multiple sclerosis.

This clonotype was seen a few times. This chain connects TRBV29-1 to TRBJ2-5, with 8 bases lining up with TRBD2. This CDR3 has 13 amino acids. The junction had 8 bases not matched to a gene; V was cut back by 6 bases and J by 5 bases. CDR1 and CDR2 (germline): SQVTM, ANQGSEA. The CDR3 loop is CSVDGTRRETQYF. DNA for the CDR3: TGCAGCGTAGACGGGACTAGAAGGGAGACCCAGTACTTC. Filled out from reference TRBV29-1 and TRBJ2-5, the complete variable domain reads SAVISQKPSRDICQRGTSLTIQCQVDSQVTMMFWYRQQPGQSLTLIATANQGSEATYESGFVIDKFPISRPNLTFSTLTVSNMSPEDSSIYLCSVDGTRRETQYFGPGTRLLVL.

J is TRBJ2-7 and V is TRBV20-1, with 7 nucleotides matching TRBD2. CDR3 length: 14 residues. V shed 6 bases, J shed 2 bases, and the junction held 10 bases outside the gene matches. From germline, CDR1 is DFQATT and CDR2 SNEGSKA (reference sequence). The CDR3 DNA follows: TGCAGTGCGGCGATGGGAGGGGTGGCCTACGAGCAGTACTTC. Its translation: CSAAMGGVAYEQYF.

This clonotype was picked up a small number of times. The chain has TRBV24-1 and TRBJ2-5; 8 bases are shared with TRBD1. This CDR3 spans 17 amino acids. Germline CDR1 and CDR2: KGHDR and SFDVKD. The trim removed 3 bases at V and 1 base at J, leaving 9 bases unmatched. CDR3 in amino acids: CATSDPRTGQAQETQYF. DNA for the CDR3: TGTGCCACCAGTGATCCGAGGACAGGGCAGGCCCAAGAGACCCAGTACTTC.

This chain links TRBV12-3 or TRBV12-4 with TRBJ1-5, with D unclear. Trimming took 8 bases from V and 0 from J, leaving 11 bases between them. The CDR3 sequence is 14 residues long. This CDR3 is CASCSKNSNQPQHF. In DNA, the CDR3 is TGTGCCAGCTGCAGCAAAAATAGCAATCAGCCCCAGCATTTT.

The gene calls are TRBV20-1 and TRBJ2-4; D remains unclear. The closer fit of TRBJ2-7 to the DNA end suggests the J call may be wrong. The CDR3 runs to 12 residues. Germline V gene sequence: CDR1 DFQATT, CDR2 SNEGSKA (reference sequence). The CDR3 reads CSASPRPYEQYF. The CDR3, as DNA: TGCAGTGCTAGTCCCAGGCCCTACGAGCAGTACTTC.

This clonotype showed up just a few times. This rearrangement joins TRBV12-5 to TRBJ2-1; D call uncertain. The CDR3 is 12 amino acids. Germline loops: CDR1 LGHNT, CDR2 FRNRAP. V was shortened by 2 bases and J by 9 bases, with 8 bases between the two germline ends. In nucleotides, the CDR3 is TGTGCTAGTGGTTTGTCCAGCCCTGAGCAGTTCTTC. Protein sequence: CASGLSSPEQFF.

V is TRBV24-1 and J is TRBJ2-4, with a tentative D call TRBD2 (6 bases). The CDR3 loop spans 15 amino acids. Germline V gene data show CDR1 as KGHDR and CDR2 as SFDVKD. V was clipped by 10 bases and J by 0 bases, with 15 bases between them. CDR3 amino acids: CATEGRDGAKNIQYF. CDR3 bases: TGTGCCACGGAGGGCCGAGATGGAGCCAAAAACATTCAGTACTTC.